The clone carrying this T cell receptor (beta chain) was detected only a few times. Its antigen is unidentified. The CDR3 has 14 residues. Germline V CDR1 and CDR2: SGHDT, YYEEEE. The V segment lost 0 bases and the J segment 4 bases; nucleotides outside the gene matches: 2. This record comes from a study of shared clonotypes between healthy human individuals. The table came from immunoSEQ multiplex PCR; TCRdb's copy has only in-frame clones and leaves some out. The data show hundreds of thousands of clones, 90% to 96% seen once. Findings and caveats of the study: Lower generation probabilities were found for non-shared clonotypes than for those shared by all four donors.

Sequenced material: naive CD4+ T cells sorted from blood. Noted subset: CD45RA+ positively selected. The sequence derives from a woman younger than 45 in good health. The chain has TRBV5-6 and TRBJ2-7, with TRBD1 matching over 9 bases. The CDR3 loop is CASSLAQGAYEQYF. The CDR3 DNA is TGTGCCAGCAGCTTGGCACAGGGGGCTTACGAGCAGTACTTC. Together with reference TRBV5-6 and TRBJ2-7, the CDR3 gives the full variable domain: DAGVTQSPTHLIKTRGQQVTLRCSPKSGHDTVSWYQQALGQGPQFIFQYYEEEERQRGNFPDRFSGHQFPNYSSELNVNALLLGDSALYLCASSLAQGAYEQYFGPGTRLTVT.